What follows describes a single TCR beta chain. Its antigen is unknown. The data stem from a study of T cell responses to AZD1222 COVID-19 vaccine. General study findings and limits: Clonal diversity may have been underestimated, and the donors were mostly white British, with more females than males. Seropositive status at baseline applied to only a handful of AZD1222 recipients.

TCRdb keeps only in-frame clones here, not all; method: immunoSEQ multiplex PCR. This sample has more than 80,000 clones, with about nine tenths found just once. Trimming pared 0 bases from V and 4 bases from J, leaving 12 bases between. The CDR3 consists of 15 residues. CDR1 SGHRS and CDR2 YFSETQ come from the germline V gene. The sequence came from an adult in good health. The sample in question was peripheral blood, obtained on day 0 of AZD1222 vaccination. The chain joins TRBV5-1 to TRBJ2-3; D may be TRBD2 (5 bases). This chain's CDR3 is CASSLGEKGADTQYF. DNA of the CDR3: TGCGCCAGCAGCTTGGGGGAGAAGGGAGCAGATACGCAGTATTTT.